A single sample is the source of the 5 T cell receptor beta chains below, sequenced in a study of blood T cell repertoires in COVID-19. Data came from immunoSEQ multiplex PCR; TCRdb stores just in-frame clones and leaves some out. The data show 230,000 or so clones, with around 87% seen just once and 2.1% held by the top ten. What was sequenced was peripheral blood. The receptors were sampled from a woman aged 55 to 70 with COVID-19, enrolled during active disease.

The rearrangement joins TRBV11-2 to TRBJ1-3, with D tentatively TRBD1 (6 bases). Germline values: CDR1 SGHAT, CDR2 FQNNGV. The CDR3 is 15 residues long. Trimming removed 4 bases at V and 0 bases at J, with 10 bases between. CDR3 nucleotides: TGTGCCAGCAGCTCACAGGGCATCTCTGGAAACACCATATATTTT. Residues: CASSSQGISGNTIYF.

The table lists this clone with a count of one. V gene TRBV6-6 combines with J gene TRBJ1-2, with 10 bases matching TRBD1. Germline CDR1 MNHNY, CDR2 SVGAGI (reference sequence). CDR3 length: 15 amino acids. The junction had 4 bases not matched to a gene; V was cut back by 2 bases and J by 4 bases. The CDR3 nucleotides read TGTGCCAGCAGTTACCCAGGACAGGGGGGCTATGGCTACACCTTC. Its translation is CASSYPGQGGYGYTF.

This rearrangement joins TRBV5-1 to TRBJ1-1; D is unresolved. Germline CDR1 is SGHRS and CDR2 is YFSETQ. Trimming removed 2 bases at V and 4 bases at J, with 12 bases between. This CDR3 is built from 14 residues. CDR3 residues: CASSFGVAGTEAFF. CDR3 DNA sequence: TGCGCCAGCAGCTTCGGGGTGGCGGGCACTGAAGCTTTCTTT.

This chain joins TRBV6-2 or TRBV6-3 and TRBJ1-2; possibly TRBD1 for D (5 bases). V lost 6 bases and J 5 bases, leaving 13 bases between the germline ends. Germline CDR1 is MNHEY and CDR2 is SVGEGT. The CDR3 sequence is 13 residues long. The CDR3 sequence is CASSPDREYGYTF. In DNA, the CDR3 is TGTGCCAGCAGCCCCGACAGAGAATATGGCTACACCTTC.

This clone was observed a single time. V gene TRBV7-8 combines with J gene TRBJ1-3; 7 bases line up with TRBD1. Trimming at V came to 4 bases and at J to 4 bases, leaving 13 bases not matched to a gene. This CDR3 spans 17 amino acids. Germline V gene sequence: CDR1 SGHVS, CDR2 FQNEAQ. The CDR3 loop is CASSSRRWDSRGNTIYF. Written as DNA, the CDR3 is TGTGCCAGCAGCTCGCGCCGGTGGGACAGCCGCGGAAACACCATATATTTT. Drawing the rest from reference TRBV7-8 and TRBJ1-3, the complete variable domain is GAGVSQSPRYKVAKRGQDVALRCDPISGHVSLFWYQQALGQGPEFLTYFQNEAQLDKSGLPSDRFFAERPEGSVSTLKIQRTQQEDSAVYLCASSSRRWDSRGNTIYFGEGSWLTVV.